The rows below give T cell receptor beta chains drawn from one sample of a study of T cell responses to AZD1222 COVID-19 vaccine. The data were produced by immunoSEQ multiplex PCR, yet TCRdb's version contains in-frame clones alone and is incomplete. The sample contains over 120,000 clones, roughly 92% of which appear only once. The sequencing here drew on peripheral blood, taken on day 0 of AZD1222 vaccination. All receptors come from an adult in good health. Both conserved end residues are part of each CDR3. Each record gives: D gene, V gene, J gene, clone size, CDR3 DNA, CDR3 protein. A D gene is named only where the DNA matches it firmly. Rows may omit the clone size; those that give it use once, few, many or a size class.

>TRBD2|TRBV29-1|TRBJ2-7|once
TGCAGCGTAAGGCTAGCGGGTACCTACGAGCAGTACTTC
CSVRLAGTYEQYF
>NA|TRBV18|TRBJ1-2|NA
TGTGCCAGCTCACCGGGGGGGGAGAACTATGGCTACACCTTC
CASSPGGENYGYTF
>NA|TRBV5-1|TRBJ1-3|NA
TGCGCCAGCAGCTTGGAAGCCTCTGGAAACACCATATATTTT
CASSLEASGNTIYF
>NA|TRBV7-3|TRBJ2-3|NA
TGTGCCAGCAGCCCCGGACAAAGCACAGATACGCAGTATTTT
CASSPGQSTDTQYF
>NA|TRBV3-1/TRBV3-2|TRBJ2-3|NA
TGTGCCAGCAGCTCGCGGGGCACAGATACGCAGTATTTT
CASSSRGTDTQYF
>NA|TRBV7-3|TRBJ1-3|NA
TGTGCCAGCAGCTTAATGGTCGGAAACACCATATATTTT
CASSLMVGNTIYF
>NA|TRBV10-3|TRBJ1-4|NA
TGTGCCATCAGTGAGGTCGCTATAGAAAAACTGTTTTTT
CAISEVAIEKLFF
>TRBD1|TRBV3-1/TRBV3-2|TRBJ1-2|NA
TGTGCCAGCAGCCAAGACAGGGGGCAGAATGGCTACACCTTC
CASSQDRGQNGYTF
>NA|TRBV6-5|TRBJ1-4|NA
TGTGCCAGCGGGGAGAGGGGGTCTTATGAAAAACTGTTTTTT
CASGERGSYEKLFF
>TRBD1|TRBV10-3|TRBJ1-2|NA
TGTGCCATCAGTGGGACAGGTGATTATGGCTACACCTTC
CAISGTGDYGYTF
>TRBD1|TRBV27|TRBJ2-7|NA
TGTGCCAGCAGGCCCACGGGACAGGGGGCGGAAGAGCAGTACTTC
CASRPTGQGAEEQYF
>NA|TRBV7-6|TRBJ1-1|NA
TGTGCCAGCAGCTTTACAGGCCCCGGGGAAGCTTTCTTT
CASSFTGPGEAFF
>TRBD1|TRBV14|TRBJ2-5|NA
TGTGCCAGCAGCCAAAATCTGGACAGGGGAGAGACCCAGTACTTC
CASSQNLDRGETQYF
>NA|TRBV27|TRBJ2-7|NA
TGTGCCAGCAGTCACAAAGCGGGCGCCTACTACGAGCAGTACTTC
CASSHKAGAYYEQYF
>TRBD2|TRBV7-2|TRBJ2-7|NA
TGTGCCAGCAGCCCTCGGGGGGGGAAAGGATCCTACGAGCAGTACTTC
CASSPRGGKGSYEQYF
>NA|TRBV19|TRBJ2-2|NA
TGTGCCAGTAGCACCCGGAGAGGAATAACACCCCCCACCGGGGAGCTGTTTTTT
CASSTRRGITPPTGELFF
>TRBD2|TRBV5-1|TRBJ2-2|NA
TGCGCCAGCAGCTTGGCCGGGGGGACTGCTTACACCGGGGAGCTGTTTTTT
CASSLAGGTAYTGELFF
>NA|TRBV5-6|TRBJ1-5|few
TGTGCCAGCAGCTTGTCCCGTTCGCGACAGTTGCTGGGCCAGCCCCAGCATTTT
CASSLSRSRQLLGQPQHF
>NA|TRBV5-1|TRBJ2-6|NA
TGCGCCAGCAGCTTCTCGGTCCTCTCTGGGGCCAACGTCCTGACTTTC
CASSFSVLSGANVLTF
>NA|TRBV6-1|TRBJ1-1|NA
TGTGCCAGCAGTGAATTTATTGGCAGAAGCAACACTGAAGCTTTCTTT
CASSEFIGRSNTEAFF
>NA|TRBV5-4|TRBJ2-6|NA
TGTGCCAGCTGCCGGACAGCCTCTGGGGCCAACGTCCTGACTTTC
CASCRTASGANVLTF
>NA|TRBV7-3|TRBJ1-1|NA
TGTGCCAGCAGCCGACTACAAGCAGCGACAGTAGAAACTGAAGCTTTCTTT
CASSRLQAATVETEAFF
>TRBD1|TRBV3-1/TRBV3-2|TRBJ2-7|NA
TGTGCCAGCAGCCAAGATAGGGGGCGCTCCTACGAGCAGTACTTC
CASSQDRGRSYEQYF
>NA|TRBV3-1/TRBV3-2|TRBJ2-7|NA
TGTGCCAGCAGCCAAGGGGGGTCGGGTTCCTACGAGCAGTACTTC
CASSQGGSGSYEQYF
>NA|TRBV11-2|TRBJ2-7|NA
TGTGCCAGCAGGACAGGACCGGGACTGGGTACCTACGAGCAGTACTTC
CASRTGPGLGTYEQYF
>TRBD1|TRBV2|TRBJ2-7|NA
TGTGCCAGCAGTGTTGGGACAGGGGGGCAAGAGCAGTACTTC
CASSVGTGGQEQYF
>NA|TRBV19|TRBJ2-2|NA
TGTGCCAGTAGTTCCCGACTAGAGGTCACCGGGGAGCTGTTTTTT
CASSSRLEVTGELFF
>NA|TRBV7-2|TRBJ2-7|NA
TGTGCCAGCAGCTTAGAGGCAGGACCCTACGAGCAGTACTTC
CASSLEAGPYEQYF
>NA|TRBV27|TRBJ2-5|once
TGTGCCAGCAGTTCCCCGGGGACATTCTGGGAGACCCAGTACTTC
CASSSPGTFWETQYF
>TRBD2|TRBV7-3|TRBJ2-1|NA
TGTGCCAGCAGCCCACTGGCGGGAGTTGAGCAGTTCTTC
CASSPLAGVEQFF
>NA|TRBV18|TRBJ1-1|NA
TGTGCCAGCTCACGAGAGGGAACGCGGAACACTGAAGCTTTCTTT
CASSREGTRNTEAFF
>NA|TRBV29-1|TRBJ1-1|once
TGCAGCGTCGCAGGGTTCGTGTATGTTGAAGCTTTCTTT
CSVAGFVYVEAFF
>TRBD1|TRBV3-1/TRBV3-2|TRBJ2-7|NA
TGTGCCAGCAAGCCGGGACAGGGGATTTACGAGCAGTACTTC
CASKPGQGIYEQYF
>NA|TRBV27|TRBJ1-1|once
TGTGCCAGCAGTTCCCACAGGGACTACACTGAAGCTTTCTTT
CASSSHRDYTEAFF
>NA|TRBV5-1|TRBJ1-1|NA
TGCGCCAGCAGCTTGGTGGGGGAGCTAACTGAAGCTTTCTTT
CASSLVGELTEAFF
>TRBD2|TRBV6-2/TRBV6-3|TRBJ2-1|NA
TGTGCCAGCAGTCCGGGACTAGCGGGAGCCAATGAGCAGTTCTTC
CASSPGLAGANEQFF
>NA|TRBV9|TRBJ2-1|NA
TGTGCCAGCAGCCTCCGGGAGAACAATGAGCAGTTCTTC
CASSLRENNEQFF
>TRBD2|TRBV4-2|TRBJ2-7|once
TGTGCCAGCAGCCATTCCACAGCGGGGGGTATCTACGAGCAGTACTTC
CASSHSTAGGIYEQYF
>TRBD2|TRBV10-3|TRBJ2-7|NA
TGTGCCATCAGTGAGCCGGGGGGACGCGACGAGCAGTACTTC
CAISEPGGRDEQYF
>TRBD2|TRBV29-1|TRBJ2-5|NA
TGCAGCGCCTTAGCGGGAAGGCAAGAGACCCAGTACTTC
CSALAGRQETQYF
>NA|TRBV19|TRBJ2-1|NA
TGTGCCAGTAGTATGTCCCCACGACAGTTTGCGCAGTTCTTC
CASSMSPRQFAQFF
>TRBD1|TRBV19|TRBJ2-7|NA
TGTGCCAGTCGACAGGGTGTCCACTACGAGCAGTACTTC
CASRQGVHYEQYF
>NA|TRBV23-1|TRBJ1-4|NA
TGCGCCAGCAGTCCGGACAGAGTCAATGAAAAACTGTTTTTT
CASSPDRVNEKLFF
>NA|TRBV28|TRBJ1-5|NA
TGTGCCAGCAGTTCGCACCCCGACAGTAGCAATCAGCCCCAGCATTTT
CASSSHPDSSNQPQHF
>NA|TRBV21-1|TRBJ1-4|once
TGTGCCAGCGTGGGGATGGGCGGACCAAATGAAAAACTGTTTTTT
CASVGMGGPNEKLFF
>NA|TRBV5-6|TRBJ2-4|NA
TGTGCCAGCAGCCTTGTAACTGGGCGAGTCAAAAACATTCAGTACTTC
CASSLVTGRVKNIQYF
>NA|TRBV5-4|TRBJ2-7|NA
TGTGCCAGCAGCCTGGGAGGGGGGGATATCTACGAGCAGTACTTC
CASSLGGGDIYEQYF
>TRBD2|TRBV5-1|TRBJ2-1|NA
TGCGCCAGCAGCGCGGGACTAGCGGGAGTCTCCTACAATGAGCAGTTCTTC
CASSAGLAGVSYNEQFF
>NA|TRBV30|TRBJ1-6|NA
TGTGCCTGGAGTGTACGTCGGGCAGGGGCGCAAGGGTCACCCCTCCACTTT
CAWSVRRAGAQGSPLHF
>NA|TRBV28|TRBJ1-5|NA
TGTGCCAGCATCATCAGAGGGGGGCTGAGTAGCAATCAGCCCCAGCATTTT
CASIIRGGLSSNQPQHF
>TRBD2|TRBV9|TRBJ2-7|NA
TGTGCCAGCAGCCCAGAAGGGCTAGCGGGGTACGAGCAGTACTTC
CASSPEGLAGYEQYF
>NA|TRBV5-1|TRBJ2-7|NA
TGCGCCAGCAGCTTGGCAGGGGGGAGGATATACGAGCAGTACTTC
CASSLAGGRIYEQYF
>NA|TRBV6-5|TRBJ2-2|NA
TGTGCCAGCATCGGGAACACCGGGGAGCTGTTTTTT
CASIGNTGELFF
>NA|TRBV7-2|TRBJ2-1|NA
TGTGCCAGCAGCTTACTTATATCCCAGTTCTTC
CASSLLISQFF
>NA|TRBV27|TRBJ1-6|NA
TGTGCCAGCAGTTTTACAGGGAGGGAATCACCCCTCCACTTT
CASSFTGRESPLHF